These 15 T cell receptor beta chains share one sample of origin, sequenced in a study of blood T cell repertoires in COVID-19. The protocol was immunoSEQ multiplex PCR, while the TCRdb copy is restricted to in-frame clones and leaves out a portion. The sample carries around 340,000 clones, about 88% recorded once. Specimen: peripheral blood. The receptors were gathered from a woman in her fifties or sixties with COVID-19, enrolled during active disease.

The chain employs TRBV19 and TRBJ1-5, with 7 positions matching TRBD1. Germline-derived CDR1 and CDR2 are LNHDA and SQIVND (reference sequence). The CDR3 is 16 residues long. V lost 5 bases to trimming and J lost 0 bases; unmatched junction nucleotides: 7. CDR3 loop: CASSRGQLYSNQPQHF. For the CDR3, the DNA is TGTGCCAGTAGTCGGGGACAGCTCTATAGCAATCAGCCCCAGCATTTT.

The J gene is TRBJ2-1, the V gene TRBV28; TRBD2 matches at 8 bases. The CDR3 runs to 15 residues. V lost 2 bases to trimming and J lost 6 bases; unmatched junction nucleotides: 6. CDR1 is MDHEN and CDR2 is SYDVKM in the germline V gene. The chain's CDR3 is CASSLASGGSNEQFF. CDR3 DNA: TGTGCCAGCAGTTTAGCCAGCGGGGGCTCCAATGAGCAGTTCTTC.

This chain joins TRBV5-1 and TRBJ2-7; 7 bases match TRBD1. This CDR3 has 14 amino acids. Losses at the gene ends were 6 bases for V and 1 base for J; bases not matched to a gene: 7. Germline V CDR1 and CDR2: SGHRS, YFSETQ. This CDR3 is CASTWTGVSYEQYF. DNA of the CDR3: TGCGCCAGCACGTGGACAGGTGTTTCCTACGAGCAGTACTTC.

This chain connects TRBV6-1 to TRBJ1-1, with 11 bases identical to TRBD1. This CDR3 contains 18 residues. J lost 2 bases, V lost 4 bases, and 12 bases had no gene match. CDR1 MNHNS and CDR2 SASEGT come from the germline V gene. As DNA, the CDR3 is TGTGCCAGCAGTGCCCCCGAGAGGACAGGGGGCATAAACACTGAAGCTTTCTTT. As protein: CASSAPERTGGINTEAFF.

The rearrangement uses TRBV21-1 and TRBJ1-2. TRBV21-1 is a pseudogene locus. The CDR3 is 17 residues long. CDR3 sequence: CASSNRRAFGGKYGYTF. For the CDR3, the DNA is TGTGCCAGCAGCAATAGGAGGGCGTTTGGGGGGAAGTATGGCTACACCTTC.

This clone has only a few counts. The rearrangement joins TRBV19 to TRBJ1-2, with D perhaps matching TRBD1 (6 bases). The CDR3 is 15 amino acids. V was shortened by 4 bases and J by 2 bases, with 14 bases between the two germline ends. Germline assignment: CDR1 LNHDA and CDR2 SQIVND (reference sequence). Here the CDR3 reads CASSRDQGTNYGYTF. CDR3 DNA sequence: TGTGCCAGTAGTAGGGACCAGGGGACCAACTATGGCTACACCTTC.

This clone was found a few times. The chain is built from TRBV30 and TRBJ2-7, with D possibly being TRBD2 (6 bases). Trimming cost V 1 base and J 2 bases, with 18 bases left between them. The CDR3 sequence is 16 residues long. Germline-derived CDR1 and CDR2 are GTSNPN and SVGIG (reference sequence). The CDR3 DNA is TGTGCCTGGAGTGGGCTGGACGGGGGTCAGCCCTACGAGCAGTACTTC. Its translation: CAWSGLDGGQPYEQYF. Based on the CDR3 plus reference TRBV30 and TRBJ2-7, the full variable domain is SQTIHQWPATLVQPVGSPLSLECTVEGTSNPNLYWYRQAAGRGLQLLFYSVGIGQISSEVPQNLSASRPQDRQFILSSKKLLLSDSGFYLCAWSGLDGGQPYEQYFGPGTRLTVT.

The chain employs TRBV4-1 and TRBJ2-7; TRBD2 agrees at 7 bases. The junction had 12 bases not matched to a gene; V was cut back by 0 bases and J by 1 base. CDR3 length equals 18 residues. CDR1 is MGHRA, CDR2 YSYEKL, per germline. The CDR3 protein is CASSQDRPRGIFSYEQYF. The CDR3 bases are TGCGCCAGCAGCCAAGATCGGCCGCGGGGGATCTTTTCCTACGAGCAGTACTTC.

The rearrangement joins TRBV4-3 to TRBJ1-3; 7 bases fit TRBD1. CDR1 LGHNA and CDR2 YSLEER come from the germline V gene. Trimming at V came to 4 bases and at J to 7 bases, leaving 7 bases not matched to a gene. The CDR3 consists of 14 residues. The CDR3 here is CASSRDRALNTIYF. The CDR3 DNA sequence: TGCGCCAGCAGCCGAGACAGGGCACTTAACACCATATATTTT.

The V call is TRBV11-1, the J call TRBJ2-7, with TRBD1 matching over 10 bases. V shed 5 bases, J shed 4 bases, and the junction held 11 bases outside the gene matches. The germline CDR1 and CDR2 sequences are SGHAT and FQDESV (reference sequence). The CDR3 has 16 residues. The CDR3 region is CASSLLGWDRGYEQYF. CDR3 coding DNA: TGTGCCAGCAGCCTCCTCGGCTGGGACAGGGGATACGAGCAGTACTTC.

The J gene is TRBJ2-7, the V gene TRBV7-9; 7 bases fit TRBD1. Germline CDR1 and CDR2: SEHNR and FQNEAQ (reference sequence). V trimming: 0 bases; J trimming: 3 bases; junction bases outside the gene matches: 8. The CDR3 totals 16 residues. The CDR3 is CASSLAGQGDLYEQYF. The DNA of the CDR3 is TGTGCCAGCAGCTTAGCTGGGCAGGGGGATCTCTACGAGCAGTACTTC.

Concerning this clone itself: At one end the junction does not follow the germline gene, possibly because of a read error. The rearrangement joins TRBV6-6 to TRBJ1-4; D gene uncertain. The CDR3 extends over 14 amino acids. The germline CDR1 and CDR2 sequences are MNHNY and SVGAGI (reference sequence). The CDR3 DNA follows: TGTGCCAGCAACGTGGCGGAAACTAGTGAAAAACTGTTTTTT. Translated, it gives CASNVAETSEKLFF.

This clone has just one count. This chain uses TRBV7-2 with TRBJ2-5; the match to TRBD1 covers 7 bases. J gave up 4 bases and V 7 bases, and 3 bases lay outside the gene matches. From germline, CDR1 is SGHTA and CDR2 FQGNSA. The CDR3 has 12 amino acids. The CDR3 spells CASNRQGETQYF. CDR3 coding DNA: TGTGCCAGCAACAGACAGGGAGAGACCCAGTACTTC.

The CDR3 region is CASSFRYLGPKNSQPQHF. CDR3 sequence (DNA): TGTGCCAGCAGCTTCCGCTACTTGGGGCCGAAGAACAGTCAGCCCCAGCATTTT. The rearrangement uses TRBV5-6 and TRBJ1-5; D perhaps matches TRBD1 (5 bases). Germline CDR1 and CDR2: SGHDT and YYEEEE. This CDR3 has 18 residues. Trimming removed 2 bases from V and 6 bases from J, with 24 bases in between.

The J gene is TRBJ1-2, the V gene TRBV6-7, with D uncertain. TRBV6-7 belongs to the ORF category, with a function that is uncertain. The CDR3 has 13 residues. The ends were cut back, 8 bases at V and 1 base at J, with 11 bases in the middle. The CDR3 sequence: CASRPRDNYGYTF. The DNA for the CDR3 is TGTGCCAGCCGTCCGAGGGATAACTATGGCTACACCTTC.